One sample yielded the 23 T cell receptor beta chains listed below, sequenced in a study of CD8+CD57+ T cells in acquired aplastic anemia. Profiling that covered TCR beta VDJ and CDR3 relied on genomic DNA as its template. MiXCR, applied by TCRdb to the reads, yields one record per CDR3 protein. In the table there are roughly 420,000 distinct CDR3 sequences, under 80% of which are singletons. Sequenced: sorted CD4+, CD8+, or CD8+CD57+ T cells (not recorded which) from PBMCs. These receptors all stem from a human donor in good health, serving as a control.

The rearrangement links TRBV9 to TRBJ2-3; D perhaps matches TRBD2 (6 bases). The CDR3 sequence is 15 residues long. Looked up from germline, CDR1 is SGDLS and CDR2 is YYNGEE. In DNA form, the CDR3 reads TGTGTTAGCAGCGTATGGCGGGGTGGAGCAGATACGCAGTATTTT. This sequence encodes CVSSVWRGGADTQYF.

The chain has TRBV11-2 and TRBJ2-5, with TRBD2 matching over 9 bases. The CDR3 contains 13 residues. V shed 3 bases and J 5 bases; nucleotides not matched to a gene: 1. Per the germline V gene, CDR1 is SGHAT and CDR2 is FQNNGV. Written as DNA, the CDR3 is TGTGCCAGCAGCTTCCTAGCGGGGGAGACCCAGTACTTC. Translated: CASSFLAGETQYF.

With regard to this clonotype: The junction does not match germline at one end; this may be a read error. The rearrangement uses TRBV9 and TRBJ2-7, with 9 nucleotides matching TRBD1. The V gene's germline CDR1 is SGDLS and CDR2 YYNGEE. The CDR3 runs to 14 residues. This CDR3 reads CASSVDTGTGPRDF. As DNA, the CDR3 is TGTGCCAGCAGCGTTGATACCGGGACAGGGCCGAGAGACTTC.

This clonotype was seen repeatedly, ten times or more. The gene calls are TRBV12-3 or TRBV12-4 and TRBJ2-3, with TRBD2 matching over 14 bases. CDR3 length equals 15 residues. J lost 4 bases, V lost 6 bases, and 3 bases had no gene match. CDR3 sequence reads: CASSRTSGGSDTQYF. The CDR3 DNA is TGTGCCAGCAGCCGGACTAGCGGGGGGTCAGATACGCAGTATTTT.

Concerning this clonotype: The junction departs from germline at one end; a sequencing error may be responsible. The chain is built from TRBV7-3 and TRBJ1-1; D ambiguous. CDR1 is SGHTA and CDR2 is FQGTGA in the germline V gene. The CDR3 spans 14 residues. The CDR3 DNA reads TGTGCCAGCAGCTTAGATCGTGGCGGGAACACAGCATCCTTT. Its translation is CASSLDRGGNTASF.

For this clonotype: One end of the junction varies from germline; a read error may be responsible. The genes are TRBV5-1 and TRBJ1-6; D perhaps matches TRBD1 (5 bases). Germline V CDR1 and CDR2: SGHRS, YFSETQ. The CDR3 is 16 amino acids. The CDR3 is CASSPRDDRQNSPLHF. As DNA, the CDR3 is TGTGCCAGCAGCCCCAGGGACGATCGGCAAAATTCACCCCTCCACTTT.

In regard to this clonotype: At one of its ends the junction is not consistent with the germline gene, which may arise from a read error. The chain is built from TRBV7-2 and TRBJ2-7; perhaps TRBD1 as D (6 bases). CDR3 length: 14 residues. Germline V gives CDR1 SGHTA, CDR2 FQGNSA. The CDR3 loop is CASSPQGSLVEQHF. CDR3 coding DNA: TGTGCCAGCAGCCCACAGGGTAGTCTCGTCGAGCAGCACTTC.

The chain links TRBV11-2 to TRBJ1-5; the D is unclear. There are 13 residues in the CDR3. Trimming stripped 3 bases from V and 7 bases from J, with 10 bases between. Germline V gives CDR1 SGHAT, CDR2 FQNNGV. The CDR3 protein is CASSLGGYQPQHF. CDR3 sequence (DNA): TGTGCCAGCAGCTTGGGAGGGTACCAGCCCCAGCATTTT.

The V and J genes are TRBV5-4 and TRBJ2-3; D possibly corresponds to TRBD1 (6 bases). This CDR3 spans 14 amino acids. In germline, CDR1 is SGHNT, CDR2 YYREEE (reference sequence). V was pared by 0 bases and J by 5 bases, with 10 bases between. This chain's CDR3 is CASSLVQGQDTQYF. The CDR3, as DNA: TGTGCCAGCAGCTTGGTACAGGGACAAGATACGCAGTATTTT.

The chain joins TRBV10-3 to TRBJ2-3; TRBD2 agrees at 11 bases. CDR1 and CDR2 from the germline V gene are ENHRY and SYGVKD. With V trimmed by 10 bases and J by 4 bases, 13 bases remained unmatched. The CDR3 is 16 residues long. The CDR3 sequence: CASSERLAGMSDTQYF. As DNA, the CDR3 is TGTGCCAGCAGCGAACGACTAGCGGGAATGTCAGATACGCAGTATTTT.

V usage is TRBV10-2 and J usage is TRBJ2-7, with TRBD1 identical over 7 bases. After removal of 6 bases from V and 3 bases from J, the junction contained 14 bases not matched to a gene. This CDR3 is built from 16 residues. Looked up from germline, CDR1 is WSHSY and CDR2 is SAAADI. CDR3 bases: TGCGCCAGCAGGGCCTCAGGGACAGCCAGCCTCTACGAGCAGTACTTC. Residues: CASRASGTASLYEQYF.

In its sample, this clonotype was seen many times. The CDR3 DNA sequence: TGTGCCAGCAGCCCCTCATCACCCAACACTGAAGCTTTCTTT. It specifies CASSPSSPNTEAFF. V gene TRBV6-5 combines with J gene TRBJ1-1; no firm D call. Trimming shortened V by 6 bases and J by 2 bases, and 13 bases separated the two germline ends. This CDR3 is built from 14 residues. Germline values: CDR1 MNHEY, CDR2 SVGAGI.

To note about this clonotype: Mismatch with germline at one junction end may stem from a read error. V is TRBV5-1 and J is TRBJ2-7; the match to TRBD2 covers 9 bases. Germline V lookup: CDR1 SGHRS, CDR2 YFSETQ. CDR3 size: 14 residues. CDR3 sequence reads: CASSSPGLAYEHYF. DNA of the CDR3: TGTGCCAGCAGCTCGCCGGGACTAGCCTACGAGCATTACTTC.

Of note for this clonotype: A junction boundary mismatches the germline segment, possibly from a read error. The chain links TRBV10-3 to TRBJ2-7, with D perhaps matching TRBD2 (5 bases). The germline CDR1 and CDR2 sequences are ENHRY and SYGVKD. The CDR3 sequence is 15 residues long. The CDR3 is CASSQAAVQAFRQYF. In DNA form, the CDR3 reads TGTGCCAGCAGTCAAGCGGCAGTGCAGGCCTTTCGGCAGTACTTC.

This chain links TRBV7-2 with TRBJ1-1, with a weak D call TRBD1 (6 bases). V gave up 4 bases and J gave up 1 base, with 13 bases separating them. Germline CDR1 is SGHTA and CDR2 is FQGNSA. The CDR3 contains 15 residues. CDR3 nucleotides: TGTGCCAGCAGCTGGGAAGGGGGTGAGAACACTGAAGCTTTCTTT. Amino acid sequence: CASSWEGGENTEAFF.

This sequence joins TRBV12-3 or TRBV12-4 and TRBJ2-2, with a tentative D call TRBD2 (7 bases). With 7 bases removed from V and 5 bases from J, the gap between germline ends came to 17 bases. The CDR3 sequence is 15 residues long. In DNA, the CDR3 is TGTGCCAGCAAAAGGGGGGGGACGGGAACCGGGGAGCTGTTTTTT. Translating it yields CASKRGGTGTGELFF.

The chain carries TRBV7-7 and TRBJ2-2; D is tentatively TRBD1 or TRBD2 (5 bases each). The CDR3 runs to 17 residues. Germline lookup yields CDR1 SSHAT and CDR2 FNYEAQ (reference sequence). Trimming left V 4 bases short and J 10 bases short, with 25 bases between. In DNA form, the CDR3 reads TGTGCCAGCAGCTCCGAATTGGGGGTTACAGATACGCAGGAGCTGTTTTTT. Protein product: CASSSELGVTDTQELFF.

For this clonotype: One end of the junction does not line up with germline, which may come from a read error. The V and J genes are TRBV12-3 or TRBV12-4 and TRBJ2-5, with TRBD2 matching over 11 bases. The length of the CDR3 is 17 residues. The CDR3 nucleotides read TGTGCCGGCAGTTTTGGGCTAGCGGGGGGCGCGCCGGAGACCCAGTACTTC. Protein: CAGSFGLAGGAPETQYF.

This clonotype was observed many times. This chain links TRBV7-9 with TRBJ2-7; 8 bases fit TRBD1. Trimming removed 5 bases from V and 3 bases from J; junction bases left unmatched: 9. This CDR3 spans 15 amino acids. Germline V gives CDR1 SEHNR, CDR2 FQNEAQ (reference sequence). The CDR3 sequence: CASSAWRQGLYEQYF. The DNA of the CDR3 is TGTGCCAGCAGCGCTTGGCGACAGGGGCTCTACGAGCAGTACTTC.

A few counts support this clonotype. The rearrangement uses TRBV6-1 and TRBJ1-2; possibly TRBD1 for D (6 bases). The CDR3 sequence is 14 residues long. The V gene's germline CDR1 is MNHNS and CDR2 SASEGT. With 7 bases removed from V and 2 bases from J, the gap between germline ends came to 14 bases. As DNA, the CDR3 is TGTGCCAGCAAGGAGCCCGACAGGAACTATGGCTACACCTTC. Its protein is CASKEPDRNYGYTF.

In this sample, this clonotype turned up once. Being one base from a much bigger clone, this may be a read error. The genes are TRBV6-1 and TRBJ1-2; D call uncertain. The CDR3 spans 14 residues. Trimming pared 5 bases from V and 8 bases from J, leaving 18 bases between. Per germline, CDR1 MNHNS and CDR2 SASEGT. The CDR3 sequence is CASSYSDGVRGYTF. The CDR3 DNA reads as TGTGCCAGCAGTTACTCGGACGGGGTGAGGGGCTACACCTTC.

In the case of this clonotype: The CDR3 does not end in the conserved phenylalanine or tryptophan, so this is likely a read error. This sequence joins TRBV10-3 and TRBJ1-4, with unresolved D. This CDR3 has 13 residues. Germline CDR1 ENHRY, CDR2 SYGVKD. V dropped 7 bases and J dropped 7 bases, with 13 bases sitting between them. CDR3 sequence (DNA): TGTGCCATCAACCAGTGGGAGAGTGAAAAACTGTTTTAC. The encoded protein is CAINQWESEKLFY.

This clonotype occurred a few times. This chain uses TRBV7-8 with TRBJ2-3; the D gene is possibly TRBD1 (6 bases). With 10 bases removed from V and 2 bases from J, the gap between germline ends came to 13 bases. This CDR3 has 13 amino acids. Germline V gene lookup returns CDR1 SGHVS and CDR2 FQNEAQ. CDR3 region: CATGGDPTDTQYF. DNA of the CDR3: TGTGCCACTGGGGGCGACCCCACAGATACGCAGTATTTT.